Shown below are 32 T cell receptor beta chains from a single sample sequenced in a study of beta chain features in type 1 diabetes. The study's findings and limits: Shorter TCRB CDR3s, moderately but significantly so, marked every one of the four CD4+ subsets in Type 1 diabetes patients.

No cognate antigen is known for these TCRs. The isolated RNA, all of it, was reverse transcribed, so expressed TCRB transcripts were what got sequenced. The assay was immunoSEQ multiplex PCR, and TCRdb's table has in-frame clones only and misses some. The repertoire holds more than 150,000 clones, roughly 9% seen once, with around 0.64% in the top ten. Material for sequencing was central memory CD4+ T cells from blood. The receptors stem from a woman younger than 45 with type 1 diabetes.

This clone occurred a few times. V is TRBV28 and J is TRBJ1-4, with 8 bases that match TRBD1. This CDR3 comprises 12 residues. Germline V lookup: CDR1 MDHEN, CDR2 SYDVKM. V trimming: 6 bases; J trimming: 7 bases; junction bases outside the gene matches: 1. CDR3 sequence (DNA): TGTGCCAGCAGAACAGGGGGTGAAAAACTGTTTTTT. Translating gives CASRTGGEKLFF.

This clone was observed a few times. The V call is TRBV6-5, the J call TRBJ2-7; TRBD1 agrees at 7 bases. The V segment lost 7 bases and the J segment 0 bases; nucleotides outside the gene matches: 9. This CDR3 is 15 amino acids long. Germline CDR1 MNHEY, CDR2 SVGAGI. CDR3 coding DNA: TGTGCCAGCAAATACGGGACAGAGAACTCCTACGAGCAGTACTTC. Translation: CASKYGTENSYEQYF.

This rearrangement joins TRBV7-6 to TRBJ2-5; D ambiguous. Trimming took off 1 base at V and 4 bases at J, with 10 bases between the two ends. Germline values: CDR1 SGHVS, CDR2 FNYEAQ. The CDR3 is made up of 14 amino acids. The chain's CDR3 is CASSLGAGAETQYF. The CDR3 coding sequence is TGTGCCAGCAGCTTAGGGGCAGGTGCAGAGACCCAGTACTTC.

This clone has just a few counts. Within the sample, other DNA sequences also encode this same CDR3. J is TRBJ1-1 and V is TRBV7-2, with a possible D match to TRBD1 (5 bases). The CDR3 has 13 residues. Germline CDR1 SGHTA, CDR2 FQGNSA. V lost 5 bases, J lost 1 base, and 8 bases lay in between. The CDR3 sequence is CASSRDRNTEAFF. CDR3 coding DNA: TGTGCCAGCAGCCGAGACAGGAACACTGAAGCTTTCTTT.

The rearrangement uses TRBV7-9 and TRBJ1-1; 7 positions match TRBD1. Germline CDR1 reads SEHNR; CDR2 reads FQNEAQ (reference sequence). The J segment lost 5 bases and the V segment lost 3 bases, leaving 3 bases of the junction unmatched. The CDR3 spans 13 residues. The CDR3 bases are TGTGCCAGCAGCTTCGACAGGGTGACTGAAGCTTTCTTT. It codes for CASSFDRVTEAFF.

This clone turned up a few times. The chain joins TRBV5-4 to TRBJ2-2, with 9 bases aligning to TRBD1. Germline loops: CDR1 SGHNT, CDR2 YYREEE (reference sequence). The CDR3 consists of 16 residues. V shed 4 bases, J shed 2 bases, and the junction held 6 bases outside the gene matches. The CDR3 bases are TGTGCCAGCAGCCATGGGACAGGGACAAACACCGGGGAGCTGTTTTTT. As protein: CASSHGTGTNTGELFF.

Only a few counts were recorded for this clone. This same CDR3 is encoded by further DNA sequences in the sample. The DNA for the CDR3 is TGCGCCAGCAGCTTGGGGCTAGCGGGGATCAATGAGCAGTTCTTC. Translating gives CASSLGLAGINEQFF. The rearrangement uses TRBV5-1 and TRBJ2-1, with TRBD2 matching over 9 bases. The V gene end was trimmed by 0 bases and the J gene end by 6 bases; junction bases not matched to a gene: 4. This CDR3 has 15 amino acids. Germline CDR1 is SGHRS and CDR2 is YFSETQ.

V gene TRBV7-2 combines with J gene TRBJ2-1; 7 nucleotides line up with TRBD2. The V and J ends lost 5 bases and 6 bases, in that order; junction bases with no gene match: 10. The CDR3 sequence is 15 residues long. Germline V CDR1 and CDR2: SGHTA, FQGNSA. CDR3 bases: TGTGCCAGCAGCGGTAGGCTACTAGCGAGCAATGAGCAGTTCTTC. This gives the protein CASSGRLLASNEQFF.

The table lists this clone with a few counts. J is TRBJ1-3 and V is TRBV30; no reliable D call. This CDR3 has 14 amino acids. In germline, CDR1 is GTSNPN, CDR2 SVGIG (reference sequence). V was clipped by 2 bases and J by 3 bases, with 11 bases between them. CDR3 in DNA: TGTGCCTGGAGTAGAGGTTCCGTTGGAAACACCATATATTTT. Translation: CAWSRGSVGNTIYF.

This clone has just a few counts. V gene TRBV7-9 combines with J gene TRBJ2-5; TRBD2 agrees at 11 bases. CDR1 SEHNR and CDR2 FQNEAQ come from the germline V gene (reference sequence). V gave up 9 bases and J gave up 4 bases; unmatched junction bases: 10. This CDR3 is 15 amino acids long. This CDR3 is CASSAGLAGGETQYF. The CDR3 nucleotides read TGTGCCAGTTCGGCGGGGCTAGCGGGAGGAGAGACCCAGTACTTC.

The chain joins TRBV4-1 to TRBJ2-4; tentatively, D is TRBD2 (7 bases). V dropped 1 base and J dropped 1 base, with 14 bases sitting between them. The CDR3 sequence is 17 residues long. Per germline, CDR1 MGHRA and CDR2 YSYEKL. The CDR3 sequence: CASSQGLRGGAKNIQYF. The CDR3 nucleotides are TGCGCCAGCAGCCAAGGATTAAGGGGGGGCGCCAAAAACATTCAGTACTTC.

This clone has a handful of counts. The chain uses TRBV21-1 and TRBJ2-4; the table's TRBD2 call for D was not verified on the DNA. TRBV21-1 is a pseudogene. The CDR3 runs 19 residues. The CDR3, as DNA: TGTGCCAGCAGCGCCCCTCTCCTAGCGGCCGACCTAGCCAAAAACATTCAGTACTTC. This encodes CASSAPLLAADLAKNIQYF.

This clone was seen only a few times. An end of the junction does not agree with germline; a read error may underlie this. The rearrangement links TRBV29-1 to TRBJ1-2, with D possibly matching TRBD1 (5 bases). This CDR3 region has 10 residues. Germline V gene sequence: CDR1 SQVTM, CDR2 ANQGSEA. The CDR3 DNA follows: TGCAGCGCTACATTGACAGTCCAAGGCTTC. This gives the protein CSATLTVQGF.

Regarding this clone: The germline gene is not matched at one end of the junction; a read error may be the cause. The V and J genes are TRBV7-6 and TRBJ1-4; D is uncertain. The CDR3 is 17 amino acids. In germline, CDR1 is SGHVS, CDR2 FNYEAQ. CDR3: CASSVALRGLWNEKLFF. CDR3 sequence (DNA): TGTGCCAGCAGCGTAGCATTGCGCGGGCTGTGGAATGAAAAACTGTTTTTT.

This clone was detected ten times or more. V and J are TRBV11-1 and TRBJ2-7; TRBD2 matches 7 bases. This CDR3 comprises 12 residues. V lost 6 bases, J lost 6 bases, and 5 bases stayed unmatched. The germline CDR1 and CDR2 sequences are SGHAT and FQDESV (reference sequence). The CDR3 spells CASRRLAGEQYF. As DNA, the CDR3 is TGTGCCAGCAGGAGACTAGCCGGCGAGCAGTACTTC.

The sample holds a few counts of this clone. The same CDR3 arises from other DNA sequences in this sample as well. The CDR3 is CASSLEPGTGELFF. Here the CDR3 DNA reads TGCGCCAGCAGCTTGGAACCCGGGACCGGGGAGCTGTTTTTT. The J gene is TRBJ2-2, the V gene TRBV5-1; no clear D. This CDR3 region has 14 residues. The V end was cut by 0 bases, the J end by 5 bases, with 8 bases between. From germline, CDR1 is SGHRS and CDR2 YFSETQ.

The rearrangement joins TRBV28 to TRBJ1-5; no firm D call. V lost 7 bases, J lost 4 bases, and 17 bases lay in between. The CDR3 totals 15 residues. In germline, CDR1 is MDHEN, CDR2 SYDVKM. The CDR3 is CASTRAGIGNQPQHF. For the CDR3, the DNA is TGTGCCAGCACTCGGGCGGGGATAGGAAATCAGCCCCAGCATTTT.

This clone was counted a few times. The chain carries TRBV7-2 and TRBJ2-5, with D possibly TRBD2 on 6 matching bases. The CDR3 is made up of 13 amino acids. V lost 7 bases and J 2 bases, leaving 11 bases between the germline ends. CDR1 and CDR2 from the germline V gene are SGHTA and FQGNSA. CDR3 nucleotides: TGTGCCAGCAACTCGGCGGGACAAGAGACCCAGTACTTC. Translating it yields CASNSAGQETQYF.

CDR3 loop: CASSLMTSGRRSADTQYF. CDR3 DNA sequence: TGTGCCAGCTCACTCATGACTAGCGGGAGGAGGAGCGCAGATACGCAGTATTTT. The chain joins TRBV18 to TRBJ2-3, with 13 bases lining up with TRBD2. V gave up 4 bases and J gave up 4 bases; unmatched junction bases: 11. The CDR3 sequence is 18 residues long. Germline CDR1 and CDR2: KGHSH and LQKENI. The full variable domain, completed using reference TRBV18 and TRBJ2-3, is NAGVMQNPRHLVRRRGQEARLRCSPMKGHSHVYWYRQLPEEGLKFMVYLQKENIIDESGMPKERFSAEFPKEGPSILRIQQVVRGDSAAYFCASSLMTSGRRSADTQYFGPGTRLTVL.

This clone occurred a few times. The rearrangement uses TRBV7-8 and TRBJ1-5, with D perhaps matching TRBD1 (5 bases). Trimming left V 8 bases short and J 0 bases short, with 14 bases between. This CDR3 has 15 amino acids. The germline CDR1 and CDR2 sequences are SGHVS and FQNEAQ. CDR3 DNA sequence: TGTGCCAGCGGTCTGGACACCGATAGCAATCAGCCCCAGCATTTT. The encoded protein is CASGLDTDSNQPQHF.

The rearrangement links TRBV19 to TRBJ2-1; 11 bases are a match to TRBD2. This CDR3 contains 16 residues. The V and J ends lost 2 bases and 5 bases, in that order; junction bases with no gene match: 5. Per germline, CDR1 LNHDA and CDR2 SQIVND (reference sequence). CDR3 nucleotide sequence: TGTGCCAGTAGTATACTTATAGCGGGAGGGAACAATGAGCAGTTCTTC. It encodes CASSILIAGGNNEQFF. The full variable domain, rest sourced from reference TRBV19 and TRBJ2-1, is DGGITQSPKYLFRKEGQNVTLSCEQNLNHDAMYWYRQDPGQGLRLIYYSQIVNDFQKGDIAEGYSVSREKKESFPLTVTSAQKNPTAFYLCASSILIAGGNNEQFFGPGTRLTVL.

The genes are TRBV7-2 and TRBJ1-4, with a weak D call TRBD1 (5 bases). Trimming left V 4 bases short and J 4 bases short, with 16 bases between. From germline, CDR1 is SGHTA and CDR2 FQGNSA. This CDR3 is 16 amino acids long. The DNA for the CDR3 is TGTGCCAGCAGCTCCCACCGGGGGGACGGTAATGAAAAACTGTTTTTT. Translation: CASSSHRGDGNEKLFF.

V gene TRBV29-1 combines with J gene TRBJ2-7; 8 bases agree with TRBD1. V was clipped by 3 bases and J by 2 bases; unmatched bases: 0. The CDR3 sequence is 12 residues long. Looked up from germline, CDR1 is SQVTM and CDR2 is ANQGSEA. The CDR3 region is CSVEDRAYEQYF. CDR3 bases: TGCAGCGTTGAGGACAGGGCCTACGAGCAGTACTTC.

Worth noting for this clone: A far larger clone is only one base removed, so a read error is likely. The rearrangement links TRBV7-3 to TRBJ2-5; D is perhaps TRBD2 (6 bases). V dropped 5 bases and J dropped 5 bases, with 18 bases sitting between them. The CDR3 contains 15 residues. The V gene's germline CDR1 is SGHTA and CDR2 FQGTGA. CDR3 loop: CASSQDGAGGETQYF. Here the CDR3 DNA reads TGTGCCAGCAGCCAAGATGGGGCAGGAGGGGAGACCCAGTACTTC.

This clone showed up just a few times. The chain combines TRBV10-1 with TRBJ2-3; 8 bases are shared with TRBD1. Germline assignment: CDR1 WNHNN and CDR2 SYGVQD (reference sequence). V gave up 5 bases and J gave up 1 base; unmatched junction bases: 5. This CDR3 has 15 residues. DNA for the CDR3: TGCGCCAGCAGTCCGGGACAGGCTCGCACAGATACGCAGTATTTT. This sequence encodes CASSPGQARTDTQYF.

This clone was observed a handful of times. The genes are TRBV28 and TRBJ2-1, with a tentative D call TRBD2 (5 bases). The CDR3 covers 16 residues. V was clipped by 3 bases and J by 10 bases, with 22 bases between them. Germline-derived CDR1 and CDR2 are MDHEN and SYDVKM. The CDR3 region is CASSLMKGVKAREQFF. DNA for the CDR3: TGTGCCAGCAGTTTGATGAAGGGAGTAAAGGCGCGGGAGCAGTTCTTC.

The chain uses TRBV21-1 and TRBJ2-7; the table's D gene call, TRBD1, was not cross checked with the DNA. TRBV21-1 is recorded as a pseudogene. The CDR3 sequence is 19 residues long. The CDR3: CASSVKGRNCQGEVYEQYF. The CDR3 coding sequence is TGTGCCAGCAGCGTTAAGGGGAGAAACTGCCAGGGGGAGGTCTACGAGCAGTACTTC.

The chain joins TRBV28 to TRBJ2-7; the match to TRBD2 covers 12 bases. This CDR3 has 16 residues. Germline loops: CDR1 MDHEN, CDR2 SYDVKM. V was pared by 6 bases and J by 2 bases, with 8 bases of the junction left unmatched. CDR3 coding DNA: TGTGCCAGCAGAACCTCGGGACTAGCGGGTGCCTACGAGCAGTACTTC. This translates into CASRTSGLAGAYEQYF.

This clone has more than one count but fewer than ten. The gene calls are TRBV2 and TRBJ2-5; D possibly corresponds to TRBD1 (6 bases). This CDR3 comprises 15 residues. Germline CDR1 SNHLY, CDR2 FYNNEI. Trimming removed 7 bases at V and 0 bases at J, with 15 bases between. This chain's CDR3 is CASKGVEGHQETQYF. The DNA of the CDR3 is TGTGCCAGCAAGGGGGTTGAGGGTCACCAAGAGACCCAGTACTTC. Complete variable domain (other parts from reference TRBV2 and TRBJ2-5): EPEVTQTPSHQVTQMGQEVILRCVPISNHLYFYWYRQILGQKVEFLVSFYNNEISEKSEIFDDQFSVERPDGSNFTLKIRSTKLEDSAMYFCASKGVEGHQETQYFGPGTRLLVL.

This clone was observed a few times. This chain links TRBV19 with TRBJ2-1; TRBD2 matches at 9 bases. Germline assignment: CDR1 LNHDA and CDR2 SQIVND (reference sequence). V shed 6 bases and J 7 bases; nucleotides not matched to a gene: 10. This CDR3 contains 15 residues. In DNA, the CDR3 is TGTGCCAGTAGAGATAGCGGGAGCATTATAAATGAGCAGTTCTTC. Its translation is CASRDSGSIINEQFF.

The gene calls are TRBV4-2 and TRBJ2-7; TRBD2 aligns across 10 bases. This CDR3 contains 15 residues. Per germline, CDR1 LGHNA and CDR2 YNFKEQ. Trimming took 0 bases from V and 3 from J; bases not matched to a gene: 2. The CDR3 is CASSQESSGSYEQYF. DNA of the CDR3: TGTGCCAGCAGCCAAGAATCTAGCGGGAGCTACGAGCAGTACTTC.

In its sample, this clone was seen a few times. The V and J genes are TRBV7-9 and TRBJ1-2; D not resolved. Germline values: CDR1 SEHNR, CDR2 FQNEAQ (reference sequence). Trimming removed 1 base from V and 8 bases from J, with 8 bases in between. The CDR3 extends over 12 amino acids. CDR3 sequence reads: CASSLERRGYTF. CDR3 coding DNA: TGTGCCAGCAGCTTAGAGAGGAGAGGCTACACCTTC. The full variable domain, completed using reference TRBV7-9 and TRBJ1-2, is DTGVSQNPRHKITKRGQNVTFRCDPISEHNRLYWYRQTLGQGPEFLTYFQNEAQLEKSRLLSDRFSAERPKGSFSTLEIQRTEQGDSAMYLCASSLERRGYTFGSGTRLTVV.